This T cell receptor beta chain stems from a study of breast tumors, draining lymph nodes, adjacent tissues. Study observations and caveats: The data were judged consistent with most tumor T cells coming from lymph node and expanding in tumor. Data only fit, rather than demonstrated, lymph node origin of most tumor T cells. Tumors had less TCR diversity than lymph nodes, more than nontumor tissue.

TCRdb re-analysed the multiplex PCR reads in MiXCR, keeping a single row per CDR3 protein. The table shows some 100,000 distinct CDR3 sequences, with 21% occurring only once. Concerning this clonotype itself: Antigen: not known.

Axillary draining lymph nodes of breast cancer patients supplied the node samples. The trim removed 6 bases at V and 4 bases at J, leaving 4 bases unmatched. The CDR3 length is 14 residues. The germline V gene encodes CDR1 SGHDN and CDR2 FVKESK. The clonotype comes from a female donor with breast cancer. Some clones in this sample may be carry-over from other donors' samples. The gene calls are TRBV14 and TRBJ2-7, with 12 bases that match TRBD2. The sequencing sample was made of axillary lymph node tissue. Written as DNA, the CDR3 is TGTGCCAGCAGTGTAGGACTAGCGGGATACGAGCAGTACTTC. It yields the protein CASSVGLAGYEQYF.